This T cell receptor beta chain was captured by sequencing in a study of blood T cells in healthy people across ages. The CDR3 is 15 residues long. Trimming cost V 6 bases and J 6 bases, with 20 bases left between them. Germline-derived CDR1 and CDR2 are SEHNR and FQNEAQ (reference sequence). A J-beta primer mix and a sample-barcoded 5' primer were used in a second PCR of roughly 7 to 12 cycles. Each cDNA was tagged by a template-switch adaptor containing 12 random nucleotides. Each CDR3 protein is one row after TCRdb ran MiXCR on the 5' RACE reads. Of some 1.5 million distinct CDR3 sequences listed, 28% are singletons. This clonotype was recorded at least ten times.

The rearrangement joins TRBV7-9 to TRBJ1-1; D is perhaps TRBD1 (6 bases). The receptor was derived from a woman in her 30s in good health. Sequencing was carried out using blood. Here the CDR3 reads CASRPPSVSGAEAFF. Here the CDR3 DNA reads TGTGCCAGCAGGCCGCCTTCTGTCTCAGGGGCTGAAGCTTTCTTT.